This TCR beta chain came from a study of human T cells and chemical hapten exposure. Overall study context: All through the approximately 24-week study, the scalp of each patient received diphenylcyclopropenone doses weekly. Mostly female patients had alopecia areata, totalis or universalis.

One entry per CDR3 protein results from TCRdb running MiXCR on the RACE reads. Among a few hundred thousand distinct CDR3 sequences listed, 5.5% were seen once. V lost 1 base to trimming and J lost 1 base; unmatched junction nucleotides: 4. The CDR3 has 16 residues. CDR1 is WSHSY and CDR2 is SAAADI in the germline V gene. As to time point: pre-sensitization, week 0. Sample treatment: therapeutic diphenylcyclopropenone sensitization with weekly scalp DPC. This clonotype was found many times. The V gene is TRBV10-2, the J gene TRBJ2-3; 8 bases map to TRBD2. The TCR was taken from a woman between 18 and 30 years old with alopecia areata. Some clones in this sample may be carry-over from other donors' samples. Sequences were derived from whole blood, sampled in connection with sensitization to the hapten diphenylcyclopropenone (DPC). The CDR3 reads CASSELGRGGTDTQYF. For the CDR3, the DNA is TGCGCCAGCAGTGAGTTGGGGCGGGGGGGCACAGATACGCAGTATTTT.